The clone carrying this TCR beta chain appeared a few times. Its target is not known. Alongside a J-beta primer mix, a sample-barcoded 5' primer served in a second PCR lasting about 7 to 12 cycles. Every cDNA molecule bore a tag from a template-switch adaptor containing 12 random nucleotides. A single record per CDR3 protein comes from TCRdb applying MiXCR to the 5' RACE reads. The sample carries 760,000 or so distinct CDR3 sequences, roughly 25% recorded once. Healthy Caucasians from Russia aged about 6 to 90 served as donors. V shed 1 base and J shed 14 bases, with 8 bases lying between them. CDR1 and CDR2 from the germline V gene are LGHDT and YNNKEL (reference sequence). The CDR3 sequence is 11 residues long. The entry originates in a study of blood T cells in healthy people across ages. Study results and limitations: Reliance upon unsorted PBMCs precluded definitive naive versus antigen-experienced comparison.

This sample also belongs to another study, concerning T cells of mothers and their children. That study adds: Donors comprised three healthy Caucasian mothers plus their six children.

The V call is TRBV3-1, the J call TRBJ1-4; D unclear. Sequences were obtained from blood. The clonotype comes from a boy aged 10-17 years in good health. CDR3 nucleotide sequence: TGTGCCAGCAGCCAAGGGGTACAGCTGTTTTTT. Residues: CASSQGVQLFF.